The 15 T cell receptor beta chains in this list originate from one sample, sequenced in a study of blood T cell repertoires in COVID-19. Only in-frame clones appear in the TCRdb table, and some are missing; sequencing was by immunoSEQ multiplex PCR. The data show 280,000 or so clones, with 89% seen just once and about an eighth held by the top ten. Sequenced input: peripheral blood. The receptors were sampled from a woman aged 55-70 years with acute or convalescent COVID-19.

This chain joins TRBV6-5 and TRBJ1-2; D is perhaps TRBD1 (5 bases). V dropped 2 bases and J dropped 3 bases, with 7 bases sitting between them. Germline assignment: CDR1 MNHEY and CDR2 SVGAGI. The CDR3 extends over 13 amino acids. CDR3 sequence reads: CASSYDRDYGYTF. Here the CDR3 DNA reads TGTGCCAGCAGTTACGACAGAGACTATGGCTACACCTTC.

This clone was detected only a few times. This sequence joins TRBV10-3 and TRBJ2-3; 9 nucleotides match TRBD1. There are 15 residues in the CDR3. Germline CDR1 ENHRY, CDR2 SYGVKD. The ends lost 4 bases at V and 2 bases at J; junction bases unmatched: 4. CDR3 amino acids: CAISAGTGSTDTQYF. DNA for the CDR3: TGTGCCATCAGTGCCGGGACAGGGTCCACAGATACGCAGTATTTT.

The table lists this clone with a count of one. The rearrangement joins TRBV28 to TRBJ1-1; tentative D call: TRBD1 (6 bases). From germline, CDR1 is MDHEN and CDR2 SYDVKM. V gave up 6 bases and J gave up 5 bases, with 16 bases separating them. The CDR3 totals 14 residues. CDR3 loop: CASRRLDRNTEAFF. For the CDR3, the DNA is TGTGCCAGCAGGAGATTGGACAGAAATACTGAAGCTTTCTTT.

As concerns this clone: The junction does not match germline at one end; this may be a read error. This chain links TRBV4-3 with TRBJ2-1, with 12 bases matching TRBD2. The CDR3 is made up of 15 amino acids. The germline CDR1 and CDR2 sequences are LGHNA and YSLEER. The CDR3 sequence is CASSQDRTGLAGGVF. In nucleotides, the CDR3 is TGCGCCAGCAGCCAAGATCGGACGGGGCTAGCGGGGGGGGTCTTC.

This rearrangement joins TRBV28 to TRBJ1-2; weak D call: TRBD1 (5 bases). CDR1 is MDHEN and CDR2 is SYDVKM in the germline V gene. Deletions cut 6 bases from V and 1 base from J, with 15 bases between. The CDR3 sequence is 15 residues long. CDR3 bases: TGTGCCAGCAGCGTGGGGGGGAACCTTAACTATGGCTACACCTTC. Translation gives CASSVGGNLNYGYTF.

The chain recombines TRBV15 with TRBJ1-4; the D is unclear. Per the germline V gene, CDR1 is LNHNV and CDR2 is YYDKDF (reference sequence). With 0 bases removed from V and 5 bases from J, the gap between germline ends came to 10 bases. CDR3 length: 15 amino acids. The CDR3 is CATSRDVSVNEKLFF. DNA for the CDR3: TGTGCCACCAGCAGAGATGTGTCGGTGAATGAAAAACTGTTTTTT.

V gene TRBV13 combines with J gene TRBJ2-7; no clear D gene. CDR1 is PRHDT, CDR2 FYEKMQ, per germline (reference sequence). V was pared by 0 bases and J by 7 bases, with 10 bases between. The CDR3 is 13 residues long. CDR3 DNA: TGTGCCAGCAGCTTAGGCCTGTATTCTGAGCAGTACTTC. Protein sequence: CASSLGLYSEQYF.

This rearrangement joins TRBV2 to TRBJ1-1, with no clear D. Per germline, CDR1 SNHLY and CDR2 FYNNEI. The V and J ends lost 1 base and 0 bases respectively, with 6 bases between them. The CDR3 runs to 14 residues. CDR3 sequence (DNA): TGTGCCAGCAGTGAAGAAGCGGTGAACACTGAAGCTTTCTTT. This translates into CASSEEAVNTEAFF.

The chain links TRBV19 to TRBJ1-4; D is unresolved. This CDR3 is built from 14 residues. The V and J ends lost 2 bases and 8 bases respectively, with 12 bases between them. Germline CDR1 and CDR2: LNHDA and SQIVND (reference sequence). Here the CDR3 DNA reads TGTGCCAGTAGTATATCGTCAGGTTGGGAAAAACTGTTTTTT. It is translated as CASSISSGWEKLFF.

This clone has more than one count but fewer than ten. V usage is TRBV27 and J usage is TRBJ1-1; TRBD1 agrees at 12 bases. V gave up 3 bases and J gave up 7 bases; unmatched junction bases: 12. CDR1 is MNHEY and CDR2 is SMNVEV in the germline V gene (reference sequence). The CDR3 runs to 17 residues. The CDR3: CASSFRLARDRGLEAFF. CDR3 sequence (DNA): TGTGCCAGCAGTTTCAGGCTAGCCCGGGACAGGGGGCTTGAAGCTTTCTTT.

The V gene is TRBV5-8, the J gene TRBJ1-2, with a tentative D call TRBD1 (5 bases). Trimming stripped 1 base from V and 3 bases from J, with 16 bases between. The CDR3 consists of 16 residues. Germline V CDR1 and CDR2: SGHTS, YDEGEE. DNA for the CDR3: TGTGCCAGCAGCTTGCCTGGGACGGGACTTCACTATGGCTACACCTTC. Residues: CASSLPGTGLHYGYTF.

The rearrangement uses TRBV7-2 and TRBJ2-7; a possible D gene is TRBD1 (6 bases). Germline-derived CDR1 and CDR2 are SGHTA and FQGNSA. V lost 3 bases to trimming and J lost 7 bases, with 19 bases between them. CDR3 length equals 15 residues. The CDR3 nucleotides are TGTGCCAGCAGCTTGGAAGGACAGCTCCCTAGGGAGCAGTACTTC. Translating gives CASSLEGQLPREQYF.

This chain connects TRBV7-2 to TRBJ2-4; TRBD2 matches at 8 bases. The CDR3 runs to 16 residues. V was clipped by 2 bases and J by 8 bases; unmatched bases: 11. CDR1 is SGHTA and CDR2 is FQGNSA in the germline V gene. CDR3 bases: TGTGCCAGCAGCTTAAGGGCCCGGGGGGGGATAGACATTCAGTACTTC. Translation gives CASSLRARGGIDIQYF.

V is TRBV28 and J is TRBJ1-3; 7 bases align to TRBD1. The CDR3 runs to 15 residues. J gave up 1 base and V 9 bases, and 9 bases lay outside the gene matches. Per the germline V gene, CDR1 is MDHEN and CDR2 is SYDVKM. The CDR3 sequence is CASSLGGASGNTIYF. Written as DNA, the CDR3 is TGTGCCAGTTCTCTAGGGGGCGCGTCTGGAAACACCATATATTTT. Variable domain in full (rest from reference TRBV28 and TRBJ1-3): DVKVTQSSRYLVKRTGEKVFLECVQDMDHENMFWYRQDPGLGLRLIYFSYDVKMKEKGDIPEGYSVSREKKERFSLILESASTNQTSMYLCASSLGGASGNTIYFGEGSWLTVV.

V is TRBV5-4 and J is TRBJ2-5; 9 bases are shared with TRBD2. The CDR3 contains 15 residues. V lost 4 bases to trimming and J lost 5 bases; unmatched junction nucleotides: 9. Germline values: CDR1 SGHNT, CDR2 YYREEE (reference sequence). The CDR3 nucleotides read TGTGCCAGCAGCGGAAGCGGGGGGCTTGTGGAGACCCAGTACTTC. Encoded protein: CASSGSGGLVETQYF.